This T cell receptor (beta chain) was captured in a study of shared clonotypes between healthy human individuals. Trimming took 7 bases from V and 3 from J; bases not matched to a gene: 8. The CDR3 sequence is 14 residues long. From germline, CDR1 is MDHEN and CDR2 SYDVKM. Method: immunoSEQ multiplex PCR; TCRdb's copy keeps in-frame clones and lacks some. The sample contains 1,500,000 or so clones, roughly 96% of which appear only once. The V and J genes are TRBV28 and TRBJ1-1; TRBD1 matches 7 bases. The clonotype comes from a man aged 25 to 45 in good health. Sequencing input: naive CD4+ T cells sorted from blood. Subset meaning: CD45RA+ positively selected. CDR3 region: CASKGGRSYTEAFF. CDR3 bases: TGTGCCAGCAAAGGGGGCAGGTCCTACACTGAAGCTTTCTTT.